This T cell receptor (beta chain) emerged from a study of CD8+ T cells in alopecia areata. General study points: Besides other cells, scalp samples also yield sequences of resident alphabeta T cells from normal skin. Tofacitinib significantly lowered scalp clonality and expanded CD8+ clones among the top 100. Lesional tissue from the scalp (especially in alopecia totalis/universalis) showed higher clonality than normal scalp.

Reverse transcription of extracted RNA yielded cDNA, which provided the sequencing template. Repertoires were generated with immunoSEQ multiplex PCR, while TCRdb's copy carries only in-frame clones and drops some. The sample carries 150,000 to 200,000 clones, just over 65% recorded once. The treatment was: oral pan-JAK inhibitor, 5-10 mg twice daily. This CDR3 contains 13 residues. Per germline, CDR1 SGHTA and CDR2 FQGNSA. V shed 4 bases and J shed 6 bases, with 10 bases lying between them. This clone has more than one count but fewer than ten. Its antigen is still unknown. The receptor's source is a human donor with alopecia areata. The gene calls are TRBV7-2 and TRBJ1-5; D is ambiguous. This specimen was CD4+ T cells sorted from blood, taken at week 4, from a patient treated with tofacitinib. Here the CDR3 DNA reads TGTGCCAGCAGCTCCAACATGGTTCAGCCCCAGCATTTT. This codes for CASSSNMVQPQHF.